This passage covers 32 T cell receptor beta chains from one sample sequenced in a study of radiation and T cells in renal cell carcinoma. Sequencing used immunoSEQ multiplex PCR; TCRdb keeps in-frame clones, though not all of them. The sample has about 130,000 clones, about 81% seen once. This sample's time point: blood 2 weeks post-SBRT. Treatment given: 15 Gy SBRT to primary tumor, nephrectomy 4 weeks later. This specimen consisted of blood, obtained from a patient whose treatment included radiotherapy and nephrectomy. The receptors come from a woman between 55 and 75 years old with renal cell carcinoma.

CDR3 sequence reads: CASSIDPSQQYF. DNA of the CDR3: TGTGCCAGCAGCATCGACCCTAGTCAGCAGTACTTC. This chain links TRBV7-2 with TRBJ2-7; no firm D call. The CDR3 covers 12 residues. In germline, CDR1 is SGHTA, CDR2 FQGNSA. Trimming shortened V by 5 bases and J by 8 bases, and 13 bases separated the two germline ends.

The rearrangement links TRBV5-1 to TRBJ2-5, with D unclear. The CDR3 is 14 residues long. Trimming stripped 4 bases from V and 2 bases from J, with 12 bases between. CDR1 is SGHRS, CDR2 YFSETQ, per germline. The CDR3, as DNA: TGCGCCAGCAGCCTAAACCCCCCTCAAGAGACCCAGTACTTC. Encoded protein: CASSLNPPQETQYF.

The CDR3 DNA follows: TGTGCCAGCAGGGGATGGGACCTTTACACTGAAGCTTTCTTT. Translated, it gives CASRGWDLYTEAFF. The chain is built from TRBV28 and TRBJ1-1; D is perhaps TRBD1 (5 bases). The CDR3 extends over 14 amino acids. Trimming shortened V by 6 bases and J by 3 bases, and 14 bases separated the two germline ends. The germline CDR1 and CDR2 sequences are MDHEN and SYDVKM.

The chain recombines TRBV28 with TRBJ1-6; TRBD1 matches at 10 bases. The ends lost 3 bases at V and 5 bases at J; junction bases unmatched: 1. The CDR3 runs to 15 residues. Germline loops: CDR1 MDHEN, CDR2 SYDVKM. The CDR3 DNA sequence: TGTGCCAGCAGTTTCGGGACAGGGGATAATTCACCCCTCCACTTT. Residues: CASSFGTGDNSPLHF.

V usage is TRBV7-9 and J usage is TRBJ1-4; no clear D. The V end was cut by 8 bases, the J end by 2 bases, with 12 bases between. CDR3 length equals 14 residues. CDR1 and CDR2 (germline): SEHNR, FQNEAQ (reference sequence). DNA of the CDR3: TGTGCCAGCGGGCCCCGAAGCACTAATGAAAAACTGTTTTTT. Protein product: CASGPRSTNEKLFF.

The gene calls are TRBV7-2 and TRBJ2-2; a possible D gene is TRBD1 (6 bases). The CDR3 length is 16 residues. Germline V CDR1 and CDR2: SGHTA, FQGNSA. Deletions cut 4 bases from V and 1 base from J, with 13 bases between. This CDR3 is CASSSTGTRNTGELFF. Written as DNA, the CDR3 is TGTGCCAGCAGCTCCACCGGGACACGGAACACCGGGGAGCTGTTTTTT.

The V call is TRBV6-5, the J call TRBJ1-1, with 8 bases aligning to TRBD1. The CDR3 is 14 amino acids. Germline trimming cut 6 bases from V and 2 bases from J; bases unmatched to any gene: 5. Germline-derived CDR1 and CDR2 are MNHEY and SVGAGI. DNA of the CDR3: TGTGCCAGCAGGGGGACAGGCGGAAACACTGAAGCTTTCTTT. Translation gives CASRGTGGNTEAFF.

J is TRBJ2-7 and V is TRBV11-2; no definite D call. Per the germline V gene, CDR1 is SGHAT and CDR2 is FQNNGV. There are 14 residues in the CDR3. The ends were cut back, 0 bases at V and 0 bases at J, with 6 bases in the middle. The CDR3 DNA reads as TGTGCCAGCAGCTTAGAGGGTCCCTCCTACGAGCAGTACTTC. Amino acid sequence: CASSLEGPSYEQYF.

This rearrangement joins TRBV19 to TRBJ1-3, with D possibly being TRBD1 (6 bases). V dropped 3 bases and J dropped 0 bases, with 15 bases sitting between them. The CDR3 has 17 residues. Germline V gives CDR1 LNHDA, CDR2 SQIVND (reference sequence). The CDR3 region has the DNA TGTGCCAGTAGTATCACCCGGGACACCAGCTCTGGAAACACCATATATTTT. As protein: CASSITRDTSSGNTIYF.

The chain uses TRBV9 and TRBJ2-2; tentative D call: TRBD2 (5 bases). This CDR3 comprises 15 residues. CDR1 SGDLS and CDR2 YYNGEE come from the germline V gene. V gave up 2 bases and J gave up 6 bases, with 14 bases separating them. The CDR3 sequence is CASSVRASSAGELFF. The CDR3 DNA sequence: TGTGCCAGCAGCGTCCGCGCTAGCAGTGCCGGGGAGCTGTTTTTT.

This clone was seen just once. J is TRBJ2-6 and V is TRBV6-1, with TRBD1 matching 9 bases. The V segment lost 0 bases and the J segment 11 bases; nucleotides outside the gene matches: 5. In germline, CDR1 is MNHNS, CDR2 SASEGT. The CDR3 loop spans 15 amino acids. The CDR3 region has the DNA TGTGCCAGCAGTGAAGCTGGAGGACAGGGGTACGTCCTGACTTTC. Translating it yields CASSEAGGQGYVLTF.

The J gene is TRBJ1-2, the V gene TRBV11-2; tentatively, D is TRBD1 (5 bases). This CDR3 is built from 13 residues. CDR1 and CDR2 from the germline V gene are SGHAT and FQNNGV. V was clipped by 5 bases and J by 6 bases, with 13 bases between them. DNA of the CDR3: TGTGCCAGCAGCGCGAGCCAGGGTGATGGCTACACCTTC. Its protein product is CASSASQGDGYTF.

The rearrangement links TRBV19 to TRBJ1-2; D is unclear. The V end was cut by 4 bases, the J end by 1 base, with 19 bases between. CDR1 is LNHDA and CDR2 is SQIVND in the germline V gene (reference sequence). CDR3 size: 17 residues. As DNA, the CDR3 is TGTGCCAGTAGTACAGTGGGCGGATTTATTTTTAACTATGGCTACACCTTC. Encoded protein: CASSTVGGFIFNYGYTF.

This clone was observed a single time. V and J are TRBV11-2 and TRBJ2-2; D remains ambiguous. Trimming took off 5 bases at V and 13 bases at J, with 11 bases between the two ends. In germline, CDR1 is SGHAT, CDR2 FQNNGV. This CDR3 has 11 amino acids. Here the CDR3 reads CASSARATLFF. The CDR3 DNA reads TGTGCCAGCAGCGCAAGGGCTACGCTGTTTTTT.

CDR3 residues: CASSTGQGKGYTF. The CDR3 DNA reads as TGTGCCAGCAGCACTGGACAGGGAAAGGGCTACACCTTC. The V gene is TRBV9, the J gene TRBJ1-2; 8 positions agree with TRBD1. The ends lost 4 bases at V and 8 bases at J; junction bases unmatched: 7. From germline, CDR1 is SGDLS and CDR2 YYNGEE. The CDR3 extends over 13 amino acids.

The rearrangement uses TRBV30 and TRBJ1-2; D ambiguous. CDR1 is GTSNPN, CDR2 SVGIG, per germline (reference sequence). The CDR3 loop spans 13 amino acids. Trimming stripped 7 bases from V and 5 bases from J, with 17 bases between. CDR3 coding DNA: TGTGCCTCAGGCCAGGTTTCATGGTATGGCTACACCTTC. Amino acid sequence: CASGQVSWYGYTF.

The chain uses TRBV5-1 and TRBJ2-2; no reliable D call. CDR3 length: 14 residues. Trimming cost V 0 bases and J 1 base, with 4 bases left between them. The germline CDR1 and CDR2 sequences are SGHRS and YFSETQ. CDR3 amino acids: CASSLVGNTGELFF. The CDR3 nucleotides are TGCGCCAGCAGCTTGGTAGGGAACACCGGGGAGCTGTTTTTT.

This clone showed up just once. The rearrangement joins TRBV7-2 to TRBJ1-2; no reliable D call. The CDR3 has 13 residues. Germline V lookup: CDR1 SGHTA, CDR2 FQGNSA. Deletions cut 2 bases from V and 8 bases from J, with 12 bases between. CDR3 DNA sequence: TGTGCCAGCAGCTTATACCCGTCTGAGGGCTACACCTTC. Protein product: CASSLYPSEGYTF.

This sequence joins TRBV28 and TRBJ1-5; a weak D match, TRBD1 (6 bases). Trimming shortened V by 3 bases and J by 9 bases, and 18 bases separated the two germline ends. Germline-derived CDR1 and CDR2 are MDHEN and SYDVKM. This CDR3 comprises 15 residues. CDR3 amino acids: CASSFASGETGPQHF. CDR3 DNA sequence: TGTGCCAGCAGTTTTGCGTCAGGGGAGACGGGGCCCCAGCATTTT.

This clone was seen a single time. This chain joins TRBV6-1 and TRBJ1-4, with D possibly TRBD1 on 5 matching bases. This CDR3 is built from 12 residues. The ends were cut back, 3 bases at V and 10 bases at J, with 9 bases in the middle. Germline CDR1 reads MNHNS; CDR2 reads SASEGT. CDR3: CASSEGQGKLFF. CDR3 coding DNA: TGTGCCAGCAGTGAGGGCCAGGGAAAACTGTTTTTT.

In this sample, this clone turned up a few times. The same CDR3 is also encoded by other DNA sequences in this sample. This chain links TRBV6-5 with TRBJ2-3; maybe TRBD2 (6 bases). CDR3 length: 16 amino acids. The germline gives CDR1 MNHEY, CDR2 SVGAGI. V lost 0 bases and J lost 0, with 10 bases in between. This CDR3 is CASSYSSGVSTDTQYF. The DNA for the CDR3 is TGTGCCAGCAGTTACTCGTCGGGAGTTAGCACAGATACGCAGTATTTT.

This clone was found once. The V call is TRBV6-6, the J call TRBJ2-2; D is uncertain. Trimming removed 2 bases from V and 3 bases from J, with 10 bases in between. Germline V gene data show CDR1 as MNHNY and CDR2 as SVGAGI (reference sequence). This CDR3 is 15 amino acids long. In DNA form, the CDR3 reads TGTGCCAGCAGTTACGTAGGGCCCGACACCGGGGAGCTGTTTTTT. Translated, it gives CASSYVGPDTGELFF.

CDR3 sequence (DNA): TGTGCCAGCAGGAATTCTCCAGTAACGCCCCAGCATTTT. Translating gives CASRNSPVTPQHF. The chain links TRBV28 to TRBJ1-5; D is ambiguous. V shed 6 bases and J shed 9 bases, with 15 bases lying between them. The germline V gene has CDR1 MDHEN and CDR2 SYDVKM. This CDR3 comprises 13 residues.

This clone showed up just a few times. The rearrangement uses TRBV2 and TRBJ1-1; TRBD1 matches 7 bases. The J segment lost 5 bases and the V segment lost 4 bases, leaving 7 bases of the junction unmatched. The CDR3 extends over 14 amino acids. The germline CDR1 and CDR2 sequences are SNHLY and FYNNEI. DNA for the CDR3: TGTGCCAGCAGTGTAACAGGGGTTGAAACTGAAGCTTTCTTT. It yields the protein CASSVTGVETEAFF.

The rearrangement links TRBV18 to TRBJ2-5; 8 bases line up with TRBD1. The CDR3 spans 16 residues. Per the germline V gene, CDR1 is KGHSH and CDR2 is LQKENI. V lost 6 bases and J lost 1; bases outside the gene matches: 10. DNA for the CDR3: TGTGCCAGCTCCGCCCCCACCGGGACAGGCCAAGAGACCCAGTACTTC. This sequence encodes CASSAPTGTGQETQYF.

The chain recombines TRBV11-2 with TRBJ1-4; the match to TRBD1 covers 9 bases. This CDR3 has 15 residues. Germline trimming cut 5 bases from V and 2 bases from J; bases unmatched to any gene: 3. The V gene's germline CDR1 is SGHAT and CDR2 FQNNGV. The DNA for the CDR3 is TGTGCCAGCAGCCCAGGACAGGGGACTAATGAAAAACTGTTTTTT. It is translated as CASSPGQGTNEKLFF. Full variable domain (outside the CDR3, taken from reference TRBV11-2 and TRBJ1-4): EAGVAQSPRYKIIEKRQSVAFWCNPISGHATLYWYQQILGQGPKLLIQFQNNGVVDDSQLPKDRFSAERLKGVDSTLKIQPAKLEDSAVYLCASSPGQGTNEKLFFGSGTQLSVL.

The DNA for the CDR3 is TGTGCCAGCTCACCACGGGGTCCTGGGCCCTACGAGCAGTACTTC. Translating it yields CASSPRGPGPYEQYF. V is TRBV18 and J is TRBJ2-7; D is undetermined. CDR3 length equals 15 residues. V was trimmed by 1 base and J by 2 bases, leaving 12 bases between them. The germline V gene encodes CDR1 KGHSH and CDR2 LQKENI.

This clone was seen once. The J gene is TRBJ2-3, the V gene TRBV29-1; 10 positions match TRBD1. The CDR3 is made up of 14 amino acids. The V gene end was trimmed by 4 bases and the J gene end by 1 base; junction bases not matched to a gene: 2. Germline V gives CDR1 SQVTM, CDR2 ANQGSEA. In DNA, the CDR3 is TGCAGCGTTGGAGGGACAGGGGGCACAGATACGCAGTATTTT. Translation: CSVGGTGGTDTQYF.

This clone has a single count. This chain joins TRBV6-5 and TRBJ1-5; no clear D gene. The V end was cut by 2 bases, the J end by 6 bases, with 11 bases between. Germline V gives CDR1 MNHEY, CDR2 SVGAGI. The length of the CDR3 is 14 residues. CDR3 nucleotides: TGTGCCAGCAGTTACGTCGGGGTAGGTCAGCCCCAGCATTTT. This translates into CASSYVGVGQPQHF.

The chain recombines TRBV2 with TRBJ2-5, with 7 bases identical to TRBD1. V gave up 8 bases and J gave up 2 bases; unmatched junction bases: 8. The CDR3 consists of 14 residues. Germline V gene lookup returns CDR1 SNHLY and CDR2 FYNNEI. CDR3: CASSQVRGQETQYF. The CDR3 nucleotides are TGTGCCAGCTCTCAGGTCAGGGGGCAAGAGACCCAGTACTTC.

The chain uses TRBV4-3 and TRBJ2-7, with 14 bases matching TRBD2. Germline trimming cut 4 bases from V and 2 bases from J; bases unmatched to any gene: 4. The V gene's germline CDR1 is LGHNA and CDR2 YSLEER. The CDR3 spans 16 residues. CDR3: CASSPGTSGSPYEQYF. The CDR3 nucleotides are TGCGCCAGCAGCCCCGGGACTAGCGGGAGCCCCTACGAGCAGTACTTC.

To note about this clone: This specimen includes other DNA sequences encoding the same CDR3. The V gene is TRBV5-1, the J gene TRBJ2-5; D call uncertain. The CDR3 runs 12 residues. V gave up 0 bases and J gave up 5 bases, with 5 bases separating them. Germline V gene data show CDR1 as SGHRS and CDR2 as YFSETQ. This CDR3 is CASSLAGETQYF. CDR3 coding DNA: TGCGCCAGCAGCTTGGCCGGGGAGACCCAGTACTTC.